The T cell receptor (beta chain) under discussion was sequenced for a study of post-analysis software for immune sequencing data. This clonotype was counted a single time. Its specificity is unknown. Study-wide results and caveats: A handful of TRBV segments occurring more often in patients than controls included TRBV5-6, TRBV5-1 and TRBV20-1. Batch-matched samples strongly co-clustered by F measure.

The library was made from cDNA and included unique molecular identifiers. TCRdb reprocessed the PCR reads with MiXCR, giving one entry per CDR3 protein. The table includes fewer than 700,000 distinct CDR3 sequences, roughly 47% detected once. Germline lookup yields CDR1 DFQATT and CDR2 SNEGSKA (reference sequence). Trimming left V 4 bases short and J 2 bases short, with 12 bases between. The CDR3 loop spans 13 amino acids. The chain joins TRBV20-1 to TRBJ2-7, with D maybe TRBD1 (6 bases). This receptor was identified in a girl aged 10 to 17 with multiple sclerosis. Sequencing input: blood. Written as DNA, the CDR3 is TGCAGTGCTAACGACAGGTACACCTACGAGCAGTACTTC. This translates into CSANDRYTYEQYF.